The present TCR beta chain was sequenced within a study of cytomegalovirus exposure and HLA in healthy donors. Study findings and constraints: Most TCR beta V segments were productive about 87% or about 30% of the time in an earlier analysis.

V was pared by 6 bases and J by 2 bases, with 25 bases between. The CDR3 extends over 19 amino acids. Germline CDR1 MNHEY, CDR2 SMNVEV (reference sequence). The primer mix had 60 Vbeta and 13 Jbeta primers. Assay used: immunoSEQ multiplex PCR; TCRdb lists only in-frame clones, some missing. The repertoire consists of more than 140,000 clones, with roughly 86% occurring once and the leading ten covering about 3.2%. With respect to this clone: Its antigen is not known.

The sequenced sample was PBMCs. The chain recombines TRBV27 with TRBJ2-2; D may be TRBD1 (5 bases). The receptor was isolated from a man between 18 and 35 years old in good health and CMV-seropositive. The CDR3 DNA reads TGTGCCAGCAGGCCCCCGTATGACAGATGGAATTTAAACACCGGGGAGCTGTTTTTT. Translating it yields CASRPPYDRWNLNTGELFF.